The rows below give T cell receptor beta chains drawn from one sample of a study of cytomegalovirus exposure and HLA in healthy donors. Clones were read by immunoSEQ multiplex PCR, and TCRdb kept only the in-frame ones, dropping some. The table shows roughly 100,000 clones, with roughly four fifths occurring only once. Specimen: PBMCs. The receptors were sampled from a male donor in good health and CMV-seropositive. Both conserved end residues are part of each CDR3. The D gene is left open where the match is weak.

TRBJ1-5 TRBV30 TRBD1 TGTGCCTGGAGCACGACAGGGAAGGGCAATCAGCCTCAGCATTTT CAWSTTGKGNQPQHF
TRBJ1-1 TRBV4-2 TRBD1 TGTGCCAGCAGCCCGCTCGGACAGGCTGACACTGAAGCTTTCTTT CASSPLGQADTEAFF
TRBJ2-3 TRBV7-3 TRBD1 TGTGCCAGCAGCCGCGTGGGGACAGGACAGGCCCCAGATACGCAGTATTTT CASSRVGTGQAPDTQYF
TRBJ1-3 TRBV30 - TGTGCCTGGAGCGGCTCTGGAAACACCATATATTTT CAWSGSGNTIYF
TRBJ2-1 TRBV7-9 - TGTGCCAGCAGCTTAGACGCGGGCACTGAGCAGTTCTTC CASSLDAGTEQFF
TRBJ1-5 TRBV15 TRBD1 TGTGCCACCAGCCGGGGACAGGGAGGGAGCAATCAGCCCCAGCATTTT CATSRGQGGSNQPQHF
TRBJ1-3 TRBV7-9 - TGTGCCAGCAGCTTAACCCAAAGCCGGGGAAACACCATATATTTT CASSLTQSRGNTIYF
TRBJ2-3 TRBV7-3 TRBD1 TGTGCCAGCAGCTTGATGGTACAGGGGGCTGGCACAGATACGCAGTATTTT CASSLMVQGAGTDTQYF
TRBJ2-7 TRBV13 - TGTGCCAGCAGCTTGAGCTCCTACGAGCAGTACTTC CASSLSSYEQYF
TRBJ2-1 TRBV5-1 TRBD2 TGCGCCAGCAGCTTGGCGACTAGCGCATACAATGAGCAGTTCTTC CASSLATSAYNEQFF